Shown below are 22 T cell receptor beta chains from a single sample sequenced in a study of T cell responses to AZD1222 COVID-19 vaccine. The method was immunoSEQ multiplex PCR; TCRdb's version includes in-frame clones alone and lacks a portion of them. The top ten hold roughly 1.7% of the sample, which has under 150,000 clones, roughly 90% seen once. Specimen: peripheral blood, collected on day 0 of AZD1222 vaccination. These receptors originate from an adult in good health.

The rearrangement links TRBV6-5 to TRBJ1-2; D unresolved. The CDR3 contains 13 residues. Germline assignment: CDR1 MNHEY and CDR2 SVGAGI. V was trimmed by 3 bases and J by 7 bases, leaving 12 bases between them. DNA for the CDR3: TGTGCCAGCAGTTATGAGGGCGCGCGTGGCTACACCTTC. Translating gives CASSYEGARGYTF.

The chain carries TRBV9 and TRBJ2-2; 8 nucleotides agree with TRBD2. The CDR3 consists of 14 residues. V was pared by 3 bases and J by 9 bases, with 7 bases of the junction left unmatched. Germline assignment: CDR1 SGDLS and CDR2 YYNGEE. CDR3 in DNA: TGTGCCAGCAGCGAGCGGGGGCAGGCCCGGGAGCTGTTTTTT. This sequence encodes CASSERGQARELFF.

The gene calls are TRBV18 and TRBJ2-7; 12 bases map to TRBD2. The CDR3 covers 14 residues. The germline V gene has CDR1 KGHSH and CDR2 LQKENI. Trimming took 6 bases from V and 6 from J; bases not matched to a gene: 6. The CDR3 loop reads CASSLAGGPSEQYF. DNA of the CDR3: TGTGCCAGCTCCCTAGCGGGAGGGCCCTCCGAGCAGTACTTC.

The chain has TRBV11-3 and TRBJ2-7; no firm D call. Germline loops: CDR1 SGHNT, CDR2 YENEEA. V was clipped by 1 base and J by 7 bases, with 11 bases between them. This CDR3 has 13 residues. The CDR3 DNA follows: TGTGCCAGCAGCTTAGTTCCGACGGCGGAGCAGTACTTC. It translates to CASSLVPTAEQYF. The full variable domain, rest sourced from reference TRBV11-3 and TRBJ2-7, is EAGVVQSPRYKIIEKKQPVAFWCNPISGHNTLYWYLQNLGQGPELLIRYENEEAVDDSQLPKDRFSAERLKGVDSTLKIQPAELGDSAVYLCASSLVPTAEQYFGPGTRLTVT.

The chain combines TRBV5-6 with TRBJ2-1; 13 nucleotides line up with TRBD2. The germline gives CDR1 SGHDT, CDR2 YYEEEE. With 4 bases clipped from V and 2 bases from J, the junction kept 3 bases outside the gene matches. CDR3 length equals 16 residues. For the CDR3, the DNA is TGTGCCAGCAGCCCCGGACTAGCGGGGGCCTACAATGAGCAGTTCTTC. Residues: CASSPGLAGAYNEQFF.

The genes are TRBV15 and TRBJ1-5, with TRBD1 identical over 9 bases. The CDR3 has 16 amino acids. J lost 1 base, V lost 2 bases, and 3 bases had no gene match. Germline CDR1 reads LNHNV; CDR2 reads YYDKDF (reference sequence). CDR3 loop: CATSRSGQGSNQPQHF. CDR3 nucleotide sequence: TGTGCCACCAGCAGAAGTGGACAGGGGAGCAATCAGCCCCAGCATTTT.

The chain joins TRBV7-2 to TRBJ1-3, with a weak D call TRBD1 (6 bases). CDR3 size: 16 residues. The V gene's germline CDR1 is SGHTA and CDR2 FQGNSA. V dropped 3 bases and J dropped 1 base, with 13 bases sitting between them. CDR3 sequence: CASSFLGGDSGNTIYF. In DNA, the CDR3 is TGTGCCAGCAGCTTTCTGGGGGGCGATTCTGGAAACACCATATATTTT.

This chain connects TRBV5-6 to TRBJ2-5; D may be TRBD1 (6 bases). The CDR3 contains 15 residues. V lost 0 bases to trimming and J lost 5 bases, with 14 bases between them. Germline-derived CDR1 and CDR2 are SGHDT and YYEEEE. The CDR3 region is CASSLEWDTRETQYF. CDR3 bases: TGTGCCAGCAGCTTGGAGTGGGACACTAGGGAGACCCAGTACTTC.

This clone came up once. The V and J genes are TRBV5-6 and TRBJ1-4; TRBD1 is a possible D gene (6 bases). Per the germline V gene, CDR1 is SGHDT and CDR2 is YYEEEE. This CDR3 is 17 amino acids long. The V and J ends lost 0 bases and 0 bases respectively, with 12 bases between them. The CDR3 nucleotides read TGTGCCAGCAGCTTGGCGGGACACCTTGCAACTAATGAAAAACTGTTTTTT. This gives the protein CASSLAGHLATNEKLFF.

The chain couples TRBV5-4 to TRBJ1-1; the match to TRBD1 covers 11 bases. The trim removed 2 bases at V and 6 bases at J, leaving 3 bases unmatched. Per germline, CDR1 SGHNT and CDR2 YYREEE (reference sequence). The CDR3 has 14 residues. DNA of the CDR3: TGTGCCAGCAGCTTTGGACAGGGGGCCTCTGAAGCTTTCTTT. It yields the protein CASSFGQGASEAFF. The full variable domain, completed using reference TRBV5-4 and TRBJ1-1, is ETGVTQSPTHLIKTRGQQVTLRCSSQSGHNTVSWYQQALGQGPQFIFQYYREEENGRGNFPPRFSGLQFPNYSSELNVNALELDDSALYLCASSFGQGASEAFFGQGTRLTVV.

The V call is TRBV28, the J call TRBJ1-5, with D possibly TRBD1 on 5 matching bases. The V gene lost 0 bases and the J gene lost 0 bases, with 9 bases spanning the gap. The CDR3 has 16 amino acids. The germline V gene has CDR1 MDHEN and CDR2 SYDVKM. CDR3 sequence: CASSLWGDYSNQPQHF. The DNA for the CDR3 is TGTGCCAGCAGTTTATGGGGGGACTATAGCAATCAGCCCCAGCATTTT.

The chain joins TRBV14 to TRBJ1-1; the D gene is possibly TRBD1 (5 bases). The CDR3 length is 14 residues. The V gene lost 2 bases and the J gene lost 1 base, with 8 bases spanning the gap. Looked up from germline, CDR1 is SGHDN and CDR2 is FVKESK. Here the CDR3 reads CASSQSRANTEAFF. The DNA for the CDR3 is TGTGCCAGCAGCCAAAGCAGGGCGAACACTGAAGCTTTCTTT.

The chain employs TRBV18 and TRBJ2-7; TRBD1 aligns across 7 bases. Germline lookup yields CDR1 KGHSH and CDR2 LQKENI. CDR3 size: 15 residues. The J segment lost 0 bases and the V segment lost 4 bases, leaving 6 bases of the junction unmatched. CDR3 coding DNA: TGTGCCAGCTCACTCCAGGGACAGAGCTCCTACGAGCAGTACTTC. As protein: CASSLQGQSSYEQYF.

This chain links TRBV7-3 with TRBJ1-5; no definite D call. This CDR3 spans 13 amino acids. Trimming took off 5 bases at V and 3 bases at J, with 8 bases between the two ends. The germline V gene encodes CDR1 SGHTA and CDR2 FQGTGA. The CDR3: CASSTENNQPQHF. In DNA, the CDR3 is TGTGCCAGCAGCACCGAGAACAATCAGCCCCAGCATTTT.

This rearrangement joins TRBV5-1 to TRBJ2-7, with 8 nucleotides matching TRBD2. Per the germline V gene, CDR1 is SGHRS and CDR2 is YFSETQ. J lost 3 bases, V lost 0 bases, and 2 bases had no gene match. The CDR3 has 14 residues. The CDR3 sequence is CASSLVAGGYEQYF. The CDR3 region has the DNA TGCGCCAGCAGCTTGGTTGCGGGAGGCTACGAGCAGTACTTC.

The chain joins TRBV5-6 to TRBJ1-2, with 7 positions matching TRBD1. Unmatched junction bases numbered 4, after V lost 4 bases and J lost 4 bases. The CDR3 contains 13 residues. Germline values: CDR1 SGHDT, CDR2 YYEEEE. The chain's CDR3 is CASSPGGSYGYTF. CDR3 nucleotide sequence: TGTGCCAGCAGCCCAGGGGGATCCTATGGCTACACCTTC.

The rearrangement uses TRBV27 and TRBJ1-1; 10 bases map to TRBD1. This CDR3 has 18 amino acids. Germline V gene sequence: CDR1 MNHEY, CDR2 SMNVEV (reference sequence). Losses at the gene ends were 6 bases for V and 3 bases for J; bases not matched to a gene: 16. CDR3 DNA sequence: TGTGCCAGCAGATCGGGACAGGGGATTTCTCTGACCTACACTGAAGCTTTCTTT. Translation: CASRSGQGISLTYTEAFF.

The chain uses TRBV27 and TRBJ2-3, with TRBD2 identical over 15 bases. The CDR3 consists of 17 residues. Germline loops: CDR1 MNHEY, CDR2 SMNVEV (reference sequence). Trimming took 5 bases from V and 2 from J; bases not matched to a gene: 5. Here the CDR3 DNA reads TGTGCCAGCAGTCCGGGACTAGCGGGGGGTTACACAGATACGCAGTATTTT. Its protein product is CASSPGLAGGYTDTQYF.

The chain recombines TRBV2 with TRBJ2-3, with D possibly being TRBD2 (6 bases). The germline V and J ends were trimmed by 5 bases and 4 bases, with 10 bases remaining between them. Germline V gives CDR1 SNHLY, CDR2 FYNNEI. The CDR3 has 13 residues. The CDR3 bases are TGTGCCAGCAGTCCGGGAGAAGCAGATACGCAGTATTTT. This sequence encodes CASSPGEADTQYF.

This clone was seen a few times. The CDR3 region has the DNA TGTGCCAGCAGTTACTCAGGACTTACTTGGGAGACCCAGTACTTC. This codes for CASSYSGLTWETQYF. V and J are TRBV6-5 and TRBJ2-5; a weak D match, TRBD2 (5 bases). The CDR3 is 15 residues long. The V and J ends lost 0 bases and 5 bases respectively, with 13 bases between them. Germline lookup yields CDR1 MNHEY and CDR2 SVGAGI.

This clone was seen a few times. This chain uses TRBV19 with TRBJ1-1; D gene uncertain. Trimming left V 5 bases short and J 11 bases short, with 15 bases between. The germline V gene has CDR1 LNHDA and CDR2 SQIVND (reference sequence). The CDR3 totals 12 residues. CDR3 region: CASSFGPLGAFF. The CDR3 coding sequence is TGTGCCAGTAGTTTCGGGCCCCTCGGGGCTTTCTTT.

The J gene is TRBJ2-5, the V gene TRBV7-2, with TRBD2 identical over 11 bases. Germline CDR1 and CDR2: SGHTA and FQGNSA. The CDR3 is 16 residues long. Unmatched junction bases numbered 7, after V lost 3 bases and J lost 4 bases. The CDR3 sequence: CASSLALAGGGETQYF. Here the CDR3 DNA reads TGTGCCAGCAGCTTGGCTCTAGCGGGGGGCGGAGAGACCCAGTACTTC.